One sample yielded the 4 T cell receptor beta chains listed below, sequenced in a study of regulatory T cells in long-lasting Graves disease. The time point is: newly diagnosed GD, antithyroid drugs for less than 3 months. RNA from PBMCs was the source of the TCR library. Library construction for TCR beta used iRepertoire HTBI primers and Arm-PCR of CDR3 regions. In TCRdb, the multiplex PCR reads were re-called with MiXCR into one record per CDR3 protein. The table has hundreds of thousands of distinct CDR3 sequences, about 16% seen once. The same data also went into a second study, on T cells in Graves' hyperthyroidism and ophthalmopathy.

Sequencing used peripheral blood mononuclear cells (PBMCs), obtained at new diagnosis, from a patient treated with antithyroid drugs. These receptors all come from a woman in her 30s with Graves disease.

This clonotype was detected only once. V and J are TRBV29-1 and TRBJ2-3; 8 positions match TRBD1. The V gene's germline CDR1 is SQVTM and CDR2 ANQGSEA. The CDR3 has 14 amino acids. V was pared by 6 bases and J by 2 bases, with 7 bases of the junction left unmatched. The CDR3 protein is CSVDRDEFTDTQYF. The CDR3 region has the DNA TGCAGCGTGGACAGGGACGAATTCACAGATACGCAGTATTTT.

This rearrangement joins TRBV2 to TRBJ2-7; D is unresolved. CDR1 is SNHLY and CDR2 is FYNNEI in the germline V gene. This CDR3 contains 14 residues. Trimming took 2 bases from V and 0 from J, leaving 8 bases between them. Here the CDR3 DNA reads TGTGCCAGCAGTGAAACAGCCACCTCCTACGAGCAGTACTTC. Its translation: CASSETATSYEQYF.

This chain connects TRBV6-1 to TRBJ2-1, with 10 bases fitting TRBD2. The V segment lost 6 bases and the J segment 4 bases; nucleotides outside the gene matches: 9. CDR1 and CDR2 (germline): MNHNS, SASEGT. The CDR3 has 16 amino acids. CDR3 protein: CASRPLAGRPYNEQFF. CDR3 bases: TGTGCCAGCAGACCACTAGCGGGACGCCCTTACAATGAGCAGTTCTTC.

This clonotype was recorded a few times. The J gene is TRBJ1-3, the V gene TRBV20-1; the match to TRBD1 covers 7 bases. Unmatched junction bases numbered 6, after V lost 0 bases and J lost 4 bases. The germline gives CDR1 DFQATT, CDR2 SNEGSKA (reference sequence). The CDR3 consists of 15 residues. In DNA, the CDR3 is TGCAGTGCTAGAGATCCGCGACAGGGAGGAAACACCATATATTTT. This encodes CSARDPRQGGNTIYF.